Listed below are T cell receptor beta chains from one sample, sequenced in a study of T cells in Graves' hyperthyroidism and ophthalmopathy. Each CDR3 protein is one row after TCRdb ran MiXCR on the multiplex PCR reads. The repertoire consists of around 800,000 distinct CDR3 sequences, with over 35% occurring once and the leading ten covering approximately 8.7%. Sequenced material: blood. The receptors stem from a man younger than 30 with Graves' hyperthyroidism. The conserved cysteine and the conserved F or W are not part of the CDR3 here. Expanded clones are given a class, and other clones once, few, many or no size at all.

NA | TRBJ1-3 | TRBV11-2 | 14 | ASSTKTGSSGNTIY
many | TRBJ1-1 | TRBV20-1 | 11 | SARGGPNTEAF
NA | TRBJ1-1 | TRBV7-2 | 10 | ASSLTGQGAF
NA | TRBJ1-5 | TRBV6-6 | 13 | ASSNTGEAYQPQH
NA | TRBJ1-1 | TRBV24-1 | 10 | ATATGAGGAF
few | TRBJ1-1 | TRBV9 | 11 | ASSVGFATEAF
NA | TRBJ1-1 | TRBV20-1 | 12 | SATKGEGNTEAF
NA | TRBJ2-3 | TRBV5-1 | 16 | ASSPAWTDKRSTDTQY
NA | TRBJ2-5 | TRBV29-1 | 11 | SVRTSAGETQY
NA | TRBJ1-5 | TRBV15 | 10 | ATSRGYQPQH
few | TRBJ1-1 | TRBV7-3 | 13 | ASSQTQGVNTEAF
NA | TRBJ1-2 | TRBV12-3/TRBV12-4 | 11 | ASAPRPDGGYT
few | TRBJ2-3 | TRBV29-1 | 15 | SVEDPLAGGNTDTQY
NA | TRBJ2-5 | TRBV7-2 | 13 | ASRAYGGAQETRY
NA | TRBJ2-1 | TRBV7-8 | 13 | ASSAGTARWDEQF
NA | TRBJ1-5 | TRBV12-3/TRBV12-4 | 11 | ASSLGAKQPKH
few | TRBJ1-1 | TRBV11-2 | 14 | ASSQRRRGGNTEAF
NA | TRBJ1-1 | TRBV12-3/TRBV12-4 | 12 | ASRTDREGTEAF
few | TRBJ1-2 | TRBV5-6 | 10 | ASSLPPTGYT
many | TRBJ1-2 | TRBV2 | 12 | ASSSNTGLVRYT
once | TRBJ1-6 | TRBV2 | 11 | ASRTEDNSPPH
NA | TRBJ1-1 | TRBV5-1 | 13 | ASSARGRTNTEAF